This TCR beta chain was recorded in a study of PD-1 blockade in classical Hodgkin lymphoma. Study-wide findings and caveats: The drivers behind the repertoire differences, possibly disease activity or prior therapy, remain undefined.

Every one of the patients relapsed after autologous stem cell transplantation (brentuximab vedotin exposure was variable). Method: immunoSEQ multiplex PCR; TCRdb's copy keeps in-frame clones and lacks some. This sample yields 35,000 to 45,000 clones, of which about 70% are seen a single time; 12% to 15% belongs to the top ten. Trimming took 3 bases from V and 1 from J, leaving 9 bases between them. Germline CDR1 is SGHAT and CDR2 is FQNNGV. CDR3 size: 14 residues. With regard to this clone: Its matching antigen is unknown.

The sample consisted of peripheral blood mononuclear cells (PBMCs), taken before the second cycle of nivolumab. The chain recombines TRBV11-2 with TRBJ1-1; possibly TRBD1 for D (6 bases). The TCR was taken from a human donor with classical Hodgkin lymphoma. The CDR3 region has the DNA TGTGCCAGCAGCTTTATGGACAGGAACACTGAAGCTTTCTTT. As protein: CASSFMDRNTEAFF.